This T cell receptor beta chain is drawn from a study of blood T cell repertoires in COVID-19. Whole-study context: Material from acute and convalescent COVID-19 was sourced from the United States, Italy and Spain.

Profiled with immunoSEQ multiplex PCR; TCRdb holds only in-frame clones, not every one. The top ten hold about 2% of the sample, which has 150,000 to 200,000 clones, roughly 90% seen once. The CDR3 has 12 amino acids. The germline gives CDR1 MNHNY, CDR2 SVGAGI (reference sequence). Trimming removed 4 bases at V and 5 bases at J, with 9 bases between. The chain combines TRBV6-6 with TRBJ2-7; TRBD2 is a possible D gene (6 bases). The specimen sequenced was peripheral blood. This receptor was obtained from a young man with acute or convalescent COVID-19. The CDR3 reads CASSSGGDEQYF. DNA for the CDR3: TGTGCCAGCAGTTCCGGCGGGGACGAGCAGTACTTC.